This T cell receptor (beta chain) was found in a study of Graves' ophthalmopathy and Graves' hyperthyroidism. Broader study findings: Sensitivity of about 70% and specificity of 72% to 80% were achieved by the model that predicted ophthalmopathy progression.

This CDR3 comprises 14 residues. Germline CDR1 is SGHRS and CDR2 is YFSETQ. Trimming removed 4 bases at V and 1 base at J, with 11 bases between. CDR3 regions of TCR beta were amplified from RNA transcripts. The authors performed first-round RT-PCR with HTBI primers and then a second-round multiplex PCR. TCRdb redid the calling of the multiplex PCR reads with MiXCR, one entry per CDR3 protein. This table holds around 520,000 distinct CDR3 sequences, under 40% found once. The diagnosis was founded upon clinical symptoms, serum thyroxine, TRAb, thyroid ultrasound and orbital computed tomography. This clonotype has at least ten counts. What it recognizes is unknown.

Sequenced: peripheral blood or thyroid tissue (not recorded which). V usage is TRBV5-1 and J usage is TRBJ1-2; a weak D match, TRBD1 (6 bases). The receptor was derived from an adult man with Graves' hyperthyroidism. The CDR3 sequence: CASSPGGINYGYTF. DNA for the CDR3: TGCGCCAGCAGCCCGGGGGGCATTAACTATGGCTACACCTTC.